These T cell receptor beta chains were read from a single sample in a study of CD8 T cells in ankylosing spondylitis. Each CDR3 protein is one row after TCRdb ran MiXCR on the 5' RACE reads. Of roughly 470,000 distinct CDR3 sequences listed, roughly 27% are singletons. Sequenced: blood, either unsorted or a sorted T cell fraction (not recorded which). These receptors came from a male donor with ankylosing spondylitis. Both conserved end residues are part of each CDR3. A D gene is named only where the DNA matches it firmly. The size of a clone is reported for some rows only, either as once, few or many, or as a class for expanded clones.

V	size	D	J	DNA	CDR3
TRBV6-1	.	.	TRBJ2-1	TGTGCCAGCAGTGAAGGCTATTATGAGCAGTTCTTC	CASSEGYYEQFF
TRBV2	.	.	TRBJ1-4	TGTGCCAGCAGTGAGGGAGGGGGAGAGGGAAAACTGTTTTTT	CASSEGGGEGKLFF
TRBV5-6	.	.	TRBJ2-1	TGTGCCAGCGTTAAGCGGACCGTCTACAATGAGCAGTTCTTC	CASVKRTVYNEQFF
TRBV11-3	.	TRBD2	TRBJ2-1	TGTGCCAGCAGCTCGAATAAGGGCGGGAGTGGCAATGAGCAGTTCTTC	CASSSNKGGSGNEQFF
TRBV5-1	few	.	TRBJ2-3	TGCGCCAGCAGCTTATGGGCCACAGATACGCAGTATTTT	CASSLWATDTQYF
TRBV5-1	.	TRBD1	TRBJ1-6	TGCGCCAGCACTCCCGACAGGGGGCACAATTCACCCCTCCACTTT	CASTPDRGHNSPLHF
TRBV5-6	.	TRBD1	TRBJ2-5	TGTGCCAGCAGCTTGGAGGGGGCAAAGACCCAGTACTTC	CASSLEGAKTQYF
TRBV15	.	TRBD1	TRBJ1-6	TGTGCCACCAGCAGAGAGGGACAGGGGAATTCACCCCTCCACTTT	CATSREGQGNSPLHF
TRBV7-2	few	.	TRBJ2-5	TGTGCCAGCAGCTCCGACAGGCTAGAGACCCAGTACTTC	CASSSDRLETQYF
TRBV6-5	.	.	TRBJ1-3	TGTGCCAGCAGTTACGGCAGCGGCGGAAACACCATATATTTT	CASSYGSGGNTIYF
TRBV5-1	.	TRBD2	TRBJ2-3	TGCGCCAGCAGCTCGGCGCGGGAGCTCCGGAGCACAGATACGCAGTATTTT	CASSSARELRSTDTQYF
TRBV7-2	.	.	TRBJ1-3	TGTGCCAGCAGCGCCAGTGTTTTTTATGGAAACACCATATATTTT	CASSASVFYGNTIYF
TRBV2	few	TRBD1	TRBJ1-1	TGTGCCAGCAGTGAAGGGGGGACAGGTAACACTGAAGCTTTCTTT	CASSEGGTGNTEAFF
TRBV4-1	many	.	TRBJ2-3	TGCGCCAGCAGCCAAGAGCGGAGCCTCCCAGATACGCAGTATTTT	CASSQERSLPDTQYF
TRBV7-2	.	TRBD1	TRBJ1-5	TGTGCCAGCAGCGTAGGGACAGGAACTTCTCAGCCCCAGCATTTT	CASSVGTGTSQPQHF
TRBV5-1	few	TRBD2	TRBJ2-1	TGCGCCAGCAGCACTGGGACTAGCGGGAGGGCCTACAATGAGCAGTTCTTC	CASSTGTSGRAYNEQFF
TRBV24-1	.	.	TRBJ2-3	TGTGCCACCAGTGATATCCCTCGGGGAGTGAGCACAGATACGCAGTATTTT	CATSDIPRGVSTDTQYF
TRBV5-1	.	.	TRBJ1-1	TGCGCCAGCAGCATTATGACAGGATGGGACACTGAAGCTTTCTTT	CASSIMTGWDTEAFF